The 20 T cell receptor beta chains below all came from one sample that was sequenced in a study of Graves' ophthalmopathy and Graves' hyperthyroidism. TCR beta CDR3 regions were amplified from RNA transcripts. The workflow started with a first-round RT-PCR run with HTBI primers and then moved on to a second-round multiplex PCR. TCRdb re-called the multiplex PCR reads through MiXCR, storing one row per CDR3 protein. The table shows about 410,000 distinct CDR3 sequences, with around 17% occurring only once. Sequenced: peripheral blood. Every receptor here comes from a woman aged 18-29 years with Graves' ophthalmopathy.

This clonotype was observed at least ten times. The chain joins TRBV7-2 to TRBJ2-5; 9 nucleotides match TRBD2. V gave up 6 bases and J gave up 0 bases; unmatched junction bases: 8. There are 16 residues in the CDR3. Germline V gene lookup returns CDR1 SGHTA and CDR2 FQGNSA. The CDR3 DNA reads TGTGCCAGCAGGAAACTCCCTAGCGGGAACCAAGAGACCCAGTACTTC. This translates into CASRKLPSGNQETQYF.

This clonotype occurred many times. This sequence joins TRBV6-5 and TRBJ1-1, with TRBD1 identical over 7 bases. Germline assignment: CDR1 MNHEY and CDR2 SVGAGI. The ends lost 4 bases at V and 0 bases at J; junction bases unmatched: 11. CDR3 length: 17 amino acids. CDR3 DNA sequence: TGTGCCAGCAGTTCCAATCTCCCGGGACAGCTGAACACTGAAGCTTTCTTT. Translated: CASSSNLPGQLNTEAFF.

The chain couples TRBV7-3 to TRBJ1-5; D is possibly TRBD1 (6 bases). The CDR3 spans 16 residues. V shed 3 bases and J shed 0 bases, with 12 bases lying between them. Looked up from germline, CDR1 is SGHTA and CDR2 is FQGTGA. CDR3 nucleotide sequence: TGTGCCAGCAGCTTCCCGCCAGGGGATAGCAATCAGCCCCAGCATTTT. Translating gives CASSFPPGDSNQPQHF.

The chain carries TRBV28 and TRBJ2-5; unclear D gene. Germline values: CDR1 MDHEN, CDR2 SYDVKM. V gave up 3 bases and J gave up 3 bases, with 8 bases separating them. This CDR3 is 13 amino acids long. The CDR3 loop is CASSLAPKETQYF. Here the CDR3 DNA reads TGTGCCAGCAGTTTGGCCCCGAAAGAGACCCAGTACTTC.

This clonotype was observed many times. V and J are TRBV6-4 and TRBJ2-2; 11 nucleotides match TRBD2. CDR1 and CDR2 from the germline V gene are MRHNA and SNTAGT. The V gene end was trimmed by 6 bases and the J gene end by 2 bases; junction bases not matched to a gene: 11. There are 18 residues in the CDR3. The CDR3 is CASRGLSGGAINTGELFF. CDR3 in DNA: TGTGCCAGCAGAGGCCTTAGCGGGGGGGCCATCAACACCGGGGAGCTGTTTTTT.

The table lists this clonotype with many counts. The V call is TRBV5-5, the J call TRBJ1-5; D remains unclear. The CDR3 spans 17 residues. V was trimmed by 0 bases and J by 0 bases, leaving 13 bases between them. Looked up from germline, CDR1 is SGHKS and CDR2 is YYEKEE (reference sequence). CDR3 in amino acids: CASSLVSVPYSNQPQHF. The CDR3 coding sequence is TGTGCCAGCAGCTTGGTGTCGGTCCCCTATAGCAATCAGCCCCAGCATTTT. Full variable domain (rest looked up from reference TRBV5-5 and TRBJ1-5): DAGVTQSPTHLIKTRGQQVTLRCSPISGHKSVSWYQQVLGQGPQFIFQYYEKEERGRGNFPDRFSARQFPNYSSELNVNALLLGDSALYLCASSLVSVPYSNQPQHFGDGTRLSIL.

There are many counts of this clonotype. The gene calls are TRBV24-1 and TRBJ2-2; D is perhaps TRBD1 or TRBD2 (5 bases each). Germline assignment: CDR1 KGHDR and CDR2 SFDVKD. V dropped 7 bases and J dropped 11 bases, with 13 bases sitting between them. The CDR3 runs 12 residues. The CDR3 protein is CATSVSGGELFF. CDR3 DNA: TGTGCCACCAGCGTTAGTGGGGGAGAGCTGTTTTTT.

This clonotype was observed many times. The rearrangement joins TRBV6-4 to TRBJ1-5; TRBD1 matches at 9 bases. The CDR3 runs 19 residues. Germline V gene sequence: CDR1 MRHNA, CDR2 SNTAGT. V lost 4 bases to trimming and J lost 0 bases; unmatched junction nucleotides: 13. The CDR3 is CASSGGQGAGRSSNQPQHF. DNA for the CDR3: TGTGCCAGCAGTGGGGGACAGGGCGCGGGTCGGTCTAGCAATCAGCCCCAGCATTTT.

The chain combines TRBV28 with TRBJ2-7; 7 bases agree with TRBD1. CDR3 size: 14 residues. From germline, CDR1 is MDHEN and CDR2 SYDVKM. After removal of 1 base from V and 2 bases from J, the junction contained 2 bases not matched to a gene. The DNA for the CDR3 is TGTGCCAGCAGTTTATATCAGGGGGCCTACGAGCAGTACTTC. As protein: CASSLYQGAYEQYF.

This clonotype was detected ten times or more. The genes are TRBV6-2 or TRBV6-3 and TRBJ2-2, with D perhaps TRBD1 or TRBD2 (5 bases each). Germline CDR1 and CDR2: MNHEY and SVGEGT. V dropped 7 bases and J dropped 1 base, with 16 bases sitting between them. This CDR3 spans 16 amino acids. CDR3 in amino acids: CASTWGWTGNTGELFF. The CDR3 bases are TGTGCCAGCACTTGGGGGTGGACGGGGAACACCGGGGAGCTGTTTTTT.

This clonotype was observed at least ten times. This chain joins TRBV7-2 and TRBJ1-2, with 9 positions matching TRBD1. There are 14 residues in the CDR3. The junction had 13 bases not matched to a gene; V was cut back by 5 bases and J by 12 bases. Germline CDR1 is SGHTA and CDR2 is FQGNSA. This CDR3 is CASSQGGDRVGHTF. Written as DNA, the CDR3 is TGTGCCAGCAGCCAAGGGGGGGACAGGGTAGGCCACACCTTC.

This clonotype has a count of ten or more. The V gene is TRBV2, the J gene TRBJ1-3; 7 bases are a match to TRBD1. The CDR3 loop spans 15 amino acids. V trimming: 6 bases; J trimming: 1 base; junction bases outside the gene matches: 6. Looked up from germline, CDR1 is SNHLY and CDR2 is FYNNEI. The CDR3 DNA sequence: TGTGCCAGCAGACGGGACAGTTATTCTGGAAACACCATATATTTT. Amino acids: CASRRDSYSGNTIYF.

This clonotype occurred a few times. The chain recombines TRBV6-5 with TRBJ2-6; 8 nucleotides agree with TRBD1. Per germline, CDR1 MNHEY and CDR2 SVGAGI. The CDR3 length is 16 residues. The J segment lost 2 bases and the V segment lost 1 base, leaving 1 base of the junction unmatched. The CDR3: CASSYWTGTGANVLTF. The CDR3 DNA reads TGTGCCAGCAGTTACTGGACAGGGACTGGGGCCAACGTCCTGACTTTC.

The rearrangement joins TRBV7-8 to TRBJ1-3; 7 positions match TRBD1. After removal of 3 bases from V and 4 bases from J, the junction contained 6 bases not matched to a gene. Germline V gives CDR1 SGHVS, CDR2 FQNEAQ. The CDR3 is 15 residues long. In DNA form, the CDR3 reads TGTGCCAGCAGCTTCGACAGGGCGGGGGGAAACACCATATATTTT. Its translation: CASSFDRAGGNTIYF.

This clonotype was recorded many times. The CDR3 loop reads CASSVGTTNTGELFF. The CDR3 DNA sequence: TGTGCCAGCAGCGTAGGTACGACCAACACCGGGGAGCTGTTTTTT. The chain recombines TRBV9 with TRBJ2-2; D call uncertain. V lost 0 bases and J lost 2, with 8 bases in between. The CDR3 spans 15 residues. Per germline, CDR1 SGDLS and CDR2 YYNGEE.

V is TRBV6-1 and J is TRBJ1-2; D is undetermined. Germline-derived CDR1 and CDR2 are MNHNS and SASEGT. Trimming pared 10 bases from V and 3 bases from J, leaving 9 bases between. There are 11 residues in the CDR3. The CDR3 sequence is CATVLDYGYTF. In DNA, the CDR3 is TGTGCCACCGTGCTTGACTATGGCTACACCTTC.

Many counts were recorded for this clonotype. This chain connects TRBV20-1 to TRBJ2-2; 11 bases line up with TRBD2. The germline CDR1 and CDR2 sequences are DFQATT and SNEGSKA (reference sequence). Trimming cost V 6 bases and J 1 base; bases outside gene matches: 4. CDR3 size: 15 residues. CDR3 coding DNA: TGCAGTGCCCTAGGACTAGCGGGGAACACCGGGGAGCTGTTTTTT. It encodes CSALGLAGNTGELFF.

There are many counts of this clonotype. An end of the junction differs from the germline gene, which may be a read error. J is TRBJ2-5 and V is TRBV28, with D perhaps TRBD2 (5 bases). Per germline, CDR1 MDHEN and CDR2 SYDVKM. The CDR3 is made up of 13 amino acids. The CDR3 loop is CASSRDTPGSGDF. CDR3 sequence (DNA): TGTGCCAGCAGTAGAGATACCCCGGGATCCGGGGACTTC.

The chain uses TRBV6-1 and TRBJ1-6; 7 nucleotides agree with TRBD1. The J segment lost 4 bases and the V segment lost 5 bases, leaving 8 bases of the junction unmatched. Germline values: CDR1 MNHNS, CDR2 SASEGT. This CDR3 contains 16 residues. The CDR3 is CASSPSGTEYNSPLHF. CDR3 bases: TGTGCCAGCAGTCCTTCCGGGACAGAGTATAATTCACCCCTCCACTTT.

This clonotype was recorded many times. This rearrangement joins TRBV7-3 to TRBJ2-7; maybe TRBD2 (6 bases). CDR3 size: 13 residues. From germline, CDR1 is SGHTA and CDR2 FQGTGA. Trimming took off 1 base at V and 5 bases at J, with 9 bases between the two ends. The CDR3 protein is CASSLRRDHEQYF. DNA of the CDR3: TGTGCCAGCAGCTTAAGGAGGGACCACGAGCAGTACTTC.